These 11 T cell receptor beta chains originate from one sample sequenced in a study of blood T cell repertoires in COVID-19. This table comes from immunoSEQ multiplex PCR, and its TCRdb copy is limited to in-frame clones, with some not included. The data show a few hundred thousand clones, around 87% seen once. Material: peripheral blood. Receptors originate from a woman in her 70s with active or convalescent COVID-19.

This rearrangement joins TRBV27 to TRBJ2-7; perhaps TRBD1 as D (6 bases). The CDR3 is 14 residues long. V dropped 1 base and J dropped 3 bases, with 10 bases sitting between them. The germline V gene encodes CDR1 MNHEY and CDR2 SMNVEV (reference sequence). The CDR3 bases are TGTGCCAGCAGTTTATGGGGGACAATCTACGAGCAGTACTTC. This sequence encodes CASSLWGTIYEQYF.

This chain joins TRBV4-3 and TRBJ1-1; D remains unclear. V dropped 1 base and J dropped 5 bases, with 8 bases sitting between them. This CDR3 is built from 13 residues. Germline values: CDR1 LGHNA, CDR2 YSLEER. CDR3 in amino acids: CASSQVLQTEAFF. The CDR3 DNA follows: TGCGCCAGCAGCCAAGTTCTGCAGACTGAAGCTTTCTTT.

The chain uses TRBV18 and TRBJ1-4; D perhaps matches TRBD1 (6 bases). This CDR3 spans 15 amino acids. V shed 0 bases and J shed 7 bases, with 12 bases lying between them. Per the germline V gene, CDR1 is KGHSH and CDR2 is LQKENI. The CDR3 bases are TGTGCCAGCTCACCACCGGGGGCGCGGAGTGAAAAACTGTTTTTT. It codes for CASSPPGARSEKLFF.

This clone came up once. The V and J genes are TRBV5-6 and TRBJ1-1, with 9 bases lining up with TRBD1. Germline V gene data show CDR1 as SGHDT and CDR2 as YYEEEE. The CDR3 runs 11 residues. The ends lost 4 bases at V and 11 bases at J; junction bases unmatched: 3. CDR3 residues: CASSRDRGAFF. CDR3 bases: TGTGCCAGCAGCCGTGACAGGGGGGCTTTCTTT.

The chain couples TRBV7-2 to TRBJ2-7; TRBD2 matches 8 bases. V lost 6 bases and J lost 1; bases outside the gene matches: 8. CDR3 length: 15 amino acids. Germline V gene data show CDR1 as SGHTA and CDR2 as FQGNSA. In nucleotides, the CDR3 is TGTGCCAGCAGTGGCGGGGGGCTCCATTCCTACGAGCAGTACTTC. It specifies CASSGGGLHSYEQYF.

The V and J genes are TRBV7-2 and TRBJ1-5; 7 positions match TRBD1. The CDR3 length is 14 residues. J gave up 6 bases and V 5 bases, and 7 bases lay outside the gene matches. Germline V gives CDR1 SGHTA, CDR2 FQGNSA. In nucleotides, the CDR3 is TGTGCCAGCAGCCGCGGACAGGACGTTCAGCCCCAGCATTTT. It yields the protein CASSRGQDVQPQHF.

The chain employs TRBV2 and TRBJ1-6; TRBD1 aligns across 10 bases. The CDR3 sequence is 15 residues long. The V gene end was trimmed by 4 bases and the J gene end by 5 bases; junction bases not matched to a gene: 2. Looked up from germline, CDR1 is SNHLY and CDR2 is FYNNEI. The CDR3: CASSGQGAHNSPLHF. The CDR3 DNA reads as TGTGCCAGCAGTGGACAGGGGGCGCATAATTCACCCCTCCACTTT.

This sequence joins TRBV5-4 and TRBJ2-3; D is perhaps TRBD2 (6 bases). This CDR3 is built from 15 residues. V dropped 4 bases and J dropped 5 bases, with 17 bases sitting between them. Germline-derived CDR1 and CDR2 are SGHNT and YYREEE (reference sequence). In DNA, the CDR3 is TGTGCCAGCAGCCTCCCGCGGGGCGAGGGAGATACGCAGTATTTT. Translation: CASSLPRGEGDTQYF.

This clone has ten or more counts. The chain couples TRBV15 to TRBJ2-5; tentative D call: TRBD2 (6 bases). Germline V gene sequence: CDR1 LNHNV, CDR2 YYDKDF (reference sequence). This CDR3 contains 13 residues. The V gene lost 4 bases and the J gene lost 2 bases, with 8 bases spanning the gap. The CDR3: CATSTGGQETQYF. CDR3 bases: TGTGCCACCAGCACCGGGGGACAAGAGACCCAGTACTTC.

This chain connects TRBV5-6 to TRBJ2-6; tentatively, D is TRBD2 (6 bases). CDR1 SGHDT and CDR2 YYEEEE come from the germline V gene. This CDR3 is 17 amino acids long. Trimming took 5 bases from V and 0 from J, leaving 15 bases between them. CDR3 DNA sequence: TGTGCCAGCAGGGGGGGTGCATCCAGCTCTGGGGCCAACGTCCTGACTTTC. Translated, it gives CASRGGASSSGANVLTF.

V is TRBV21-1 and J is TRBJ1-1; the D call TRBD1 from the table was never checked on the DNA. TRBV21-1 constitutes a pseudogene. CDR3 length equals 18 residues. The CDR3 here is CASSKGGQGLTFNTEAFF. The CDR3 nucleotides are TGTGCCAGCAGCAAGGGGGGACAGGGCCTCACCTTTAACACTGAAGCTTTCTTT.